The 20 T cell receptor beta chains presented below share a single source sample, sequenced in a study of blood T cell repertoires in COVID-19. Clones were sequenced by immunoSEQ multiplex PCR, and TCRdb holds only the in-frame ones, with some missing. The sample carries roughly 250,000 clones, approximately 84% recorded once. Sequencing was carried out using peripheral blood. Receptors were obtained from a man aged 40-55 years with acute or convalescent COVID-19.

The J gene is TRBJ2-1, the V gene TRBV5-1; D is perhaps TRBD2 (5 bases). V gave up 3 bases and J gave up 8 bases, with 12 bases separating them. CDR1 is SGHRS and CDR2 is YFSETQ in the germline V gene. CDR3 length: 13 amino acids. The DNA of the CDR3 is TGCGCCAGCAGCTCCCGGGGTTGGGATGAGCAGTTCTTC. It translates to CASSSRGWDEQFF.

The chain recombines TRBV6-2 or TRBV6-3 with TRBJ1-1; TRBD1 aligns across 11 bases. Germline lookup yields CDR1 MNHEY and CDR2 SVGEGT. This CDR3 is built from 13 residues. After removal of 5 bases from V and 10 bases from J, the junction contained 6 bases not matched to a gene. This CDR3 reads CASSGQGARGAFF. CDR3 DNA: TGTGCCAGCAGTGGACAGGGGGCTCGCGGAGCTTTCTTT.

The gene calls are TRBV29-1 and TRBJ1-1; D is ambiguous. The V and J ends lost 1 base and 4 bases respectively, with 13 bases between them. This CDR3 is built from 14 residues. Per germline, CDR1 SQVTM and CDR2 ANQGSEA. The DNA of the CDR3 is TGCAGCGTTGAAGCGAGGTGGAGAGGCACTGAAGCTTTCTTT. It codes for CSVEARWRGTEAFF.

The rearrangement uses TRBV29-1 and TRBJ2-7; D may be TRBD2 (6 bases). CDR3 length equals 13 residues. The V gene's germline CDR1 is SQVTM and CDR2 ANQGSEA. The germline V and J ends were trimmed by 6 bases and 3 bases, with 15 bases remaining between them. Here the CDR3 reads CSVEPSDSYEQYF. The CDR3 coding sequence is TGCAGCGTGGAACCTAGCGACAGCTACGAGCAGTACTTC.

This clone appeared once. The chain links TRBV2 to TRBJ1-4; a possible D gene is TRBD1 (5 bases). The CDR3 contains 14 residues. V was cut by 1 base and J by 13 bases, with 16 bases left in between. Germline CDR1 reads SNHLY; CDR2 reads FYNNEI. The CDR3, as DNA: TGTGCCAGCAGTGAAGGACAGAGAGGTTTGGGACTGTTTTTT. This encodes CASSEGQRGLGLFF. The full variable domain, its missing parts supplied by reference TRBV2 and TRBJ1-4, is EPEVTQTPSHQVTQMGQEVILRCVPISNHLYFYWYRQILGQKVEFLVSFYNNEISEKSEIFDDQFSVERPDGSNFTLKIRSTKLEDSAMYFCASSEGQRGLGLFFGSGTQLSVL.

This sequence joins TRBV19 and TRBJ1-5; D might be TRBD1 (6 bases). CDR3 length: 15 amino acids. CDR1 is LNHDA, CDR2 SQIVND, per germline (reference sequence). Trimming removed 6 bases from V and 0 bases from J, with 12 bases in between. CDR3 in amino acids: CASRQDRFSNQPQHF. Written as DNA, the CDR3 is TGTGCCAGTAGACAGGACAGATTTAGCAATCAGCCCCAGCATTTT. The variable domain in full, with the rest retrieved from reference TRBV19 and TRBJ1-5, is DGGITQSPKYLFRKEGQNVTLSCEQNLNHDAMYWYRQDPGQGLRLIYYSQIVNDFQKGDIAEGYSVSREKKESFPLTVTSAQKNPTAFYLCASRQDRFSNQPQHFGDGTRLSIL.

The rearrangement uses TRBV5-1 and TRBJ2-1; 9 nucleotides agree with TRBD2. The V and J ends lost 1 base and 5 bases, in that order; junction bases with no gene match: 4. There are 15 residues in the CDR3. Germline loops: CDR1 SGHRS, CDR2 YFSETQ. In DNA form, the CDR3 reads TGCGCCAGCAGCTTGACTAGCGGGCAACACAATGAGCAGTTCTTC. Translating it yields CASSLTSGQHNEQFF.

This clone was picked up many times. For the CDR3, the DNA is TGTGCCAGCAGTATGGGACTGGAACGCGAGCAGTACTTC. Its translation: CASSMGLEREQYF. The chain joins TRBV12-3 or TRBV12-4 to TRBJ2-7, with D perhaps matching TRBD2 (6 bases). The CDR3 consists of 13 residues. V was trimmed by 5 bases and J by 6 bases, leaving 14 bases between them.

This chain links TRBV11-1 with TRBJ2-2; D is undetermined. There are 14 residues in the CDR3. Looked up from germline, CDR1 is SGHAT and CDR2 is FQDESV (reference sequence). Trimming shortened V by 5 bases and J by 7 bases, and 14 bases separated the two germline ends. CDR3 nucleotide sequence: TGTGCCAGCAGCCTAAGTAATACGAACGGGGAGCTGTTTTTT. It codes for CASSLSNTNGELFF. The entire variable domain, with the rest obtained from reference TRBV11-1 and TRBJ2-2, is as follows: EAEVAQSPRYKITEKSQAVAFWCDPISGHATLYWYRQILGQGPELLVQFQDESVVDDSQLPKDRFSAERLKGVDSTLKIQPAELGDSAMYLCASSLSNTNGELFFGEGSRLTVL.

This clone occurred a few times. Other DNA variants within this sample encode the same CDR3. J is TRBJ1-1 and V is TRBV5-6; D is ambiguous. Between the trimmed V and J ends, which lost 4 bases and 0 bases, there was a span of 16 bases. The germline CDR1 and CDR2 sequences are SGHDT and YYEEEE. The CDR3 loop spans 16 amino acids. Written as DNA, the CDR3 is TGTGCCAGCAGCCGGCGGACTGAAAGAATGAACACTGAAGCTTTCTTT. Its translation: CASSRRTERMNTEAFF.

The chain is built from TRBV6-5 and TRBJ2-7; weak D call: TRBD1 (5 bases). CDR1 is MNHEY and CDR2 is SVGAGI in the germline V gene. Between the trimmed V and J ends, which lost 10 bases and 5 bases, there was a span of 18 bases. The CDR3 is 13 amino acids. This CDR3 reads CATRRIGVHEQYF. The CDR3 nucleotides read TGTGCCACCCGAAGAATAGGGGTCCACGAGCAGTACTTC.

The rearrangement uses TRBV2 and TRBJ2-2; D unresolved. V was cut by 5 bases and J by 6 bases, with 10 bases left in between. Per the germline V gene, CDR1 is SNHLY and CDR2 is FYNNEI. The CDR3 is 13 amino acids. In nucleotides, the CDR3 is TGTGCCAGCAGTTTGCGGTCCCCCGGGGAGCTGTTTTTT. Translation: CASSLRSPGELFF.

The CDR3 sequence: CASIHPAGGTDTQYF. CDR3 bases: TGTGCCAGCATTCACCCAGCGGGGGGCACAGATACGCAGTATTTT. The chain links TRBV28 to TRBJ2-3; 8 nucleotides align to TRBD2. Germline V gene lookup returns CDR1 MDHEN and CDR2 SYDVKM. With V trimmed by 7 bases and J by 1 base, 7 bases remained unmatched. This CDR3 region has 15 residues.

V is TRBV12-3 or TRBV12-4 and J is TRBJ1-2, with D possibly matching TRBD1 (6 bases). Trimming shortened V by 2 bases and J by 7 bases, and 11 bases separated the two germline ends. The CDR3 loop spans 13 amino acids. The CDR3 loop is CASSLTGLSGYTF. CDR3 nucleotides: TGTGCCAGCAGTTTAACAGGGTTAAGTGGCTACACCTTC.

This sequence joins TRBV4-2 and TRBJ2-5; D is possibly TRBD1 (6 bases). The CDR3 length is 13 residues. CDR1 and CDR2 (germline): LGHNA, YNFKEQ. Trimming took off 3 bases at V and 3 bases at J, with 8 bases between the two ends. The CDR3 is CASSQAGEETQYF. The CDR3 nucleotides read TGTGCCAGCAGCCAGGCAGGGGAAGAGACCCAGTACTTC.

The DNA of the CDR3 is TGCGCCAGCAGCTTGGGGCTTGGCCGGGGAGAGACCCAGTACTTC. Translation gives CASSLGLGRGETQYF. The chain employs TRBV5-1 and TRBJ2-5; D is possibly TRBD2 (5 bases). The germline V gene has CDR1 SGHRS and CDR2 YFSETQ. The CDR3 covers 15 residues. Trimming left V 0 bases short and J 4 bases short, with 13 bases between.

The gene calls are TRBV24-1 and TRBJ1-2, with a tentative D call TRBD1 (6 bases). V dropped 12 bases and J dropped 0 bases, with 22 bases sitting between them. Germline CDR1 and CDR2: KGHDR and SFDVKD. This CDR3 is 16 amino acids long. In DNA, the CDR3 is TGTGCCGCAGGACAGTCGGCCCGGTGGGCTAACTATGGCTACACCTTC. Translating it yields CAAGQSARWANYGYTF.

This clone appeared a few times. This chain uses TRBV6-5 with TRBJ1-2; 9 bases fit TRBD1. Per the germline V gene, CDR1 is MNHEY and CDR2 is SVGAGI. Germline trimming cut 7 bases from V and 0 bases from J; bases unmatched to any gene: 6. CDR3 size: 15 residues. The CDR3 loop is CASKGQGRTNYGYTF. In nucleotides, the CDR3 is TGTGCCAGCAAAGGACAGGGGCGAACTAACTATGGCTACACCTTC.

V gene TRBV7-3 combines with J gene TRBJ2-3; 8 positions match TRBD2. The germline V gene encodes CDR1 SGHTA and CDR2 FQGTGA. The CDR3 consists of 13 residues. Trimming removed 7 bases from V and 6 bases from J; junction bases left unmatched: 6. CDR3 sequence reads: CASKGSGSDTQYF. The CDR3 nucleotides are TGTGCCAGCAAGGGGAGCGGGAGTGATACGCAGTATTTT.

Of note for this clone: This sample includes further DNA sequences coding for the same CDR3. The chain recombines TRBV2 with TRBJ1-2, with D perhaps matching TRBD1 (6 bases). Trimming took 0 bases from V and 2 from J, leaving 7 bases between them. From germline, CDR1 is SNHLY and CDR2 FYNNEI. There are 14 residues in the CDR3. In nucleotides, the CDR3 is TGTGCCAGCAGTGAAGCGACAGGAAACTATGGCTACACCTTC. Residues: CASSEATGNYGYTF.